This paragraph reports one TCR beta chain. Authors' processing steps: From reference gene primer amplification, estimates of nucleated cell counts were derived. TCRdb's table, derived via immunoSEQ multiplex PCR, lists solely in-frame clones and lacks some. That table supplies the V and J calls and clone size; D and trimming were determined from the DNA. The sample lists about 150,000 clones, 85% occurring once. The data originate from a study of blood T cell repertoires in COVID-19. Study details: The United States, Italy and Spain were the sources of the acute and convalescent COVID-19 samples. T cells, B-cell-depleted T cells, or PBMCs provided the cDNA or gDNA that served as material.

From germline, CDR1 is MDHEN and CDR2 SYDVKM. Trimming shortened V by 2 bases and J by 0 bases, and 8 bases separated the two germline ends. The CDR3 spans 15 residues. The rearrangement links TRBV28 to TRBJ1-3, with D tentatively TRBD1 (6 bases). The sequencing sample was made of peripheral blood. This TCR was sampled from a woman aged 40 to 50 with active or convalescent COVID-19. This CDR3 reads CASSLGGTSGNTIYF. CDR3 nucleotides: TGTGCCAGCAGTTTAGGGGGCACCTCTGGAAACACCATATATTTT.